This T cell receptor beta chain originates from a study of CD8 T cells in ankylosing spondylitis. V was trimmed by 1 base and J by 7 bases, leaving 14 bases between them. Germline CDR1 and CDR2: SGHTA and FQGNSA. The CDR3 is 15 amino acids. This clonotype was counted only a few times. The target antigen is unknown. Library preparation for TCR beta used quantitative 5'-RACE with molecular barcodes. MiXCR, applied by TCRdb to the 5' RACE reads, yields one record per CDR3 protein. Of about 400,000 distinct CDR3 sequences detected, about 20% appear once; the ten largest clones hold roughly a sixth. Study results and limitations: Blood from ankylosing spondylitis patients appeared to carry a characteristic eight-variant TCR beta motif.

This TCR was sampled from a male donor with ankylosing spondylitis. V gene TRBV7-2 combines with J gene TRBJ1-5; D ambiguous. The sequencing sample was made of blood, either unsorted or a sorted T cell fraction (not recorded which). CDR3 DNA sequence: TGTGCCAGCAGCTTAGTACCTCGGGAGGGACAGCCCCAGCATTTT. Protein product: CASSLVPREGQPQHF.